These 10 T cell receptor beta chains originate from one sample sequenced in a study of beta chain features in type 1 diabetes. cDNA synthesis used the whole RNA isolate, giving expressed TCRB sequences. Here immunoSEQ multiplex PCR was the method, and the copy in TCRdb shows in-frame clones only, minus some. The repertoire holds about 620,000 clones, with around a sixth as singletons. Sequenced input: naive CD4+ T cells from blood. The origin of the receptors is a man aged 18 to 35 in good health.

The chain links TRBV21-1 to TRBJ1-2. TRBV21-1 is a pseudogene. CDR3 length: 14 amino acids. The CDR3 DNA follows: TGTGCCAGCAGCGGAGCAGTAGCTAACTATGGCTACACCTTC. Translation gives CASSGAVANYGYTF.

The V call is TRBV6-5, the J call TRBJ2-3; the D is unclear. The V gene lost 6 bases and the J gene lost 2 bases, with 12 bases spanning the gap. Germline CDR1 reads MNHEY; CDR2 reads SVGAGI. CDR3 length: 14 residues. CDR3 sequence: CASRSPWPTDTQYF. The CDR3 DNA sequence: TGTGCCAGCAGATCCCCTTGGCCCACAGATACGCAGTATTTT.

The chain joins TRBV29-1 to TRBJ1-4; D possibly corresponds to TRBD1 (6 bases). Germline V lookup: CDR1 SQVTM, CDR2 ANQGSEA. This CDR3 spans 13 amino acids. Trimming cost V 3 bases and J 5 bases, with 10 bases left between them. CDR3 bases: TGCAGCGTTGATGGCACAGGGAATGAAAAACTGTTTTTT. This gives the protein CSVDGTGNEKLFF.

The chain uses TRBV13 and TRBJ2-1; D may be TRBD1 (6 bases). V lost 6 bases, J lost 7 bases, and 16 bases lay in between. The CDR3 totals 14 residues. The germline CDR1 and CDR2 sequences are PRHDT and FYEKMQ (reference sequence). As DNA, the CDR3 is TGTGCCAGCAGGATCTTGGGACAAAAAAATGAGCAGTTCTTC. This encodes CASRILGQKNEQFF. The full variable domain, rest sourced from reference TRBV13 and TRBJ2-1, is AAGVIQSPRHLIKEKRETATLKCYPIPRHDTVYWYQQGPGQDPQFLISFYEKMQSDKGSIPDRFSAQQFSDYHSELNMSSLELGDSALYFCASRILGQKNEQFFGPGTRLTVL.

This clone was seen a few times. The chain recombines TRBV25-1 with TRBJ2-1; D is unresolved. The CDR3 sequence is 13 residues long. Germline CDR1 is MGHDK and CDR2 is SYGVNS. Trimming stripped 6 bases from V and 4 bases from J, with 10 bases between. The CDR3 is CASRERWYNEQFF. CDR3 nucleotide sequence: TGTGCCAGCAGAGAGAGGTGGTACAATGAGCAGTTCTTC.

This clone was counted a few times. This chain links TRBV28 with TRBJ1-2; D is ambiguous. This CDR3 has 13 residues. Trimming stripped 2 bases from V and 8 bases from J, with 12 bases between. Germline V lookup: CDR1 MDHEN, CDR2 SYDVKM. CDR3 sequence (DNA): TGTGCCAGCAGTTTAAACAACCCGGGAGGCTACACCTTC. Amino acid sequence: CASSLNNPGGYTF.

This clone was found a few times. The V gene is TRBV7-6, the J gene TRBJ2-5, with 15 positions matching TRBD2. Per germline, CDR1 SGHVS and CDR2 FNYEAQ. The CDR3 totals 19 residues. V was pared by 5 bases and J by 4 bases, with 14 bases of the junction left unmatched. CDR3 bases: TGTGCCAGCAGCCGAAGGACTAGCGGGAGGGTTGGGCCCCGAGAGACCCAGTACTTC. As protein: CASSRRTSGRVGPRETQYF.

This clone was detected a few times. This sequence joins TRBV9 and TRBJ2-3; no firm D call. The germline CDR1 and CDR2 sequences are SGDLS and YYNGEE. Deletions cut 3 bases from V and 4 bases from J, with 9 bases between. CDR3 size: 13 residues. The DNA for the CDR3 is TGTGCCAGCAGCGGCCAAGCACCAGATACGCAGTATTTT. It yields the protein CASSGQAPDTQYF.

This clone was detected only a few times. V gene TRBV27 combines with J gene TRBJ1-4; the match to TRBD1 covers 9 bases. There are 14 residues in the CDR3. The germline V gene encodes CDR1 MNHEY and CDR2 SMNVEV (reference sequence). Trimming removed 5 bases from V and 8 bases from J; junction bases left unmatched: 6. The CDR3 nucleotides read TGTGCCAGCAGTAGGGGACAGGGTGAGGAAAAACTGTTTTTT. It specifies CASSRGQGEEKLFF. Based on the CDR3 plus reference TRBV27 and TRBJ1-4, the full variable domain is EAQVTQNPRYLITVTGKKLTVTCSQNMNHEYMSWYRQDPGLGLRQIYYSMNVEVTDKGDVPEGYKVSRKEKRNFPLILESPSPNQTSLYFCASSRGQGEEKLFFGSGTQLSVL.

This chain joins TRBV10-3 and TRBJ1-1; the D is unclear. V shed 10 bases and J shed 1 base, with 16 bases lying between them. CDR1 is ENHRY, CDR2 SYGVKD, per germline. The CDR3 is made up of 14 amino acids. CDR3 sequence: CATKQLDGNTEAFF. The CDR3 nucleotides are TGTGCCACCAAGCAATTGGACGGGAACACTGAAGCTTTCTTT.